Below are 17 T cell receptor beta chains sequenced from a single sample in a study of technical replicates of blood from a few donors. Only in-frame clones appear in the TCRdb table, and some are missing; sequencing was by immunoSEQ multiplex PCR. This table has tens of thousands of clones, 91% appearing once. Sequencing was carried out using PBMCs. The receptors come from a human donor in good health. Some clones in this sample may be carry-over from other donors' samples.

V is TRBV20-1 and J is TRBJ2-1, with 9 bases that match TRBD1. Trimming removed 1 base from V and 12 bases from J; junction bases left unmatched: 1. There are 11 residues in the CDR3. CDR1 is DFQATT and CDR2 is SNEGSKA in the germline V gene (reference sequence). The chain's CDR3 is CSARGGQGQFF. The CDR3 region has the DNA TGCAGTGCTAGAGGGGGACAGGGGCAGTTCTTC.

The J gene is TRBJ2-3, the V gene TRBV5-1, with TRBD2 identical over 13 bases. The CDR3 sequence is 16 residues long. Losses at the gene ends were 4 bases for V and 5 bases for J; bases not matched to a gene: 7. Germline V gene lookup returns CDR1 SGHRS and CDR2 YFSETQ. The CDR3 loop reads CASSPRTSGSGDTQYF. CDR3 DNA sequence: TGCGCCAGCAGCCCGCGGACTAGCGGGAGTGGAGATACGCAGTATTTT.

The rearrangement links TRBV6-1 to TRBJ1-1; D not certain. Germline CDR1 reads MNHNS; CDR2 reads SASEGT. Trimming took off 6 bases at V and 1 base at J, with 12 bases between the two ends. The CDR3 contains 14 residues. CDR3 DNA: TGTGCCAGCAGACGAGTGCGAGAGAACACTGAAGCTTTCTTT. Its protein is CASRRVRENTEAFF.

The table lists this clone with a few counts. The J gene is TRBJ2-3, the V gene TRBV10-2, with D perhaps TRBD1 (5 bases). Germline V lookup: CDR1 WSHSY, CDR2 SAAADI. The CDR3 spans 15 residues. Deletions cut 0 bases from V and 4 bases from J, with 11 bases between. This CDR3 reads CASSESIRVPDTQYF. The DNA for the CDR3 is TGCGCCAGCAGTGAGTCGATCAGGGTACCAGATACGCAGTATTTT.

The CDR3, as DNA: TGTGCCTGGAGCCTTAGCGGGAGCCACAATGAGCAGTTCTTC. This encodes CAWSLSGSHNEQFF. The rearrangement joins TRBV30 to TRBJ2-1; 9 positions agree with TRBD2. Germline V gene lookup returns CDR1 GTSNPN and CDR2 SVGIG (reference sequence). The CDR3 has 14 amino acids. The V gene end was trimmed by 3 bases and the J gene end by 5 bases; junction bases not matched to a gene: 5.

This chain joins TRBV11-3 and TRBJ1-2; weak D call: TRBD1 (6 bases). CDR1 and CDR2 from the germline V gene are SGHNT and YENEEA. This CDR3 comprises 12 residues. V was pared by 4 bases and J by 7 bases, with 10 bases between. This CDR3 reads CASSSDSGGYTF. CDR3 DNA: TGTGCCAGCAGCTCGGACAGCGGTGGCTACACCTTC.

This clone was detected only once. This chain uses TRBV29-1 with TRBJ1-2, with TRBD1 as a possible D gene (5 bases). Trimming cost V 5 bases and J 4 bases, with 20 bases left between them. Germline assignment: CDR1 SQVTM and CDR2 ANQGSEA. CDR3 length equals 15 residues. CDR3 sequence (DNA): TGCAGCGTTAACAGGTCCCCTATTTCTCCCTATGGCTACACCTTC. Amino acid sequence: CSVNRSPISPYGYTF.

V and J are TRBV6-1 and TRBJ2-7, with TRBD2 identical over 8 bases. Per germline, CDR1 MNHNS and CDR2 SASEGT. This CDR3 comprises 11 residues. In nucleotides, the CDR3 is TGTGCATTCCGGGAGGGCTACGAGCAGTACTTC. It codes for CAFREGYEQYF.

The chain is built from TRBV4-1 and TRBJ1-5, with a weak D call TRBD1 (5 bases). Germline loops: CDR1 MGHRA, CDR2 YSYEKL. Trimming removed 2 bases from V and 1 base from J, with 9 bases in between. The CDR3 is 15 residues long. The CDR3 bases are TGCGCCAGCAGCCAACAAGGGGTAAGCAATCAGCCCCAGCATTTT. This sequence encodes CASSQQGVSNQPQHF.

J is TRBJ2-1 and V is TRBV18, with unresolved D. Looked up from germline, CDR1 is KGHSH and CDR2 is LQKENI. V lost 0 bases, J lost 3 bases, and 9 bases lay in between. The CDR3 extends over 15 amino acids. In DNA, the CDR3 is TGTGCCAGCTCACCACCCGGCAGAGGCTACAATGAGCAGTTCTTC. Translated: CASSPPGRGYNEQFF. The full variable domain, completed using reference TRBV18 and TRBJ2-1, is NAGVMQNPRHLVRRRGQEARLRCSPMKGHSHVYWYRQLPEEGLKFMVYLQKENIIDESGMPKERFSAEFPKEGPSILRIQQVVRGDSAAYFCASSPPGRGYNEQFFGPGTRLTVL.

The chain carries TRBV29-1 and TRBJ2-7, with TRBD2 matching over 8 bases. Trimming cost V 3 bases and J 5 bases; bases outside gene matches: 9. The CDR3 runs to 14 residues. Germline V gene sequence: CDR1 SQVTM, CDR2 ANQGSEA. CDR3 nucleotide sequence: TGCAGCGTTGAGGGGGGACTAGGAACGGACGAGCAGTACTTC. It translates to CSVEGGLGTDEQYF.

This chain links TRBV5-3 with TRBJ1-1; D is undetermined. Being an ORF, TRBV5-3 has a function that is uncertain. The CDR3 loop spans 14 amino acids. V shed 4 bases and J shed 0 bases, with 10 bases lying between them. The CDR3 sequence: CARSLLPMNTEAFF. Written as DNA, the CDR3 is TGTGCCAGAAGCCTACTCCCGATGAACACTGAAGCTTTCTTT.

The chain uses TRBV9 and TRBJ1-2; D may be TRBD1 (6 bases). The CDR3 has 15 amino acids. With 2 bases removed from V and 2 bases from J, the gap between germline ends came to 13 bases. Per germline, CDR1 SGDLS and CDR2 YYNGEE. CDR3 DNA: TGTGCCAGCAGCGTCGGTCAGGGGTGGAACTATGGCTACACCTTC. This gives the protein CASSVGQGWNYGYTF.

This clone was detected only once. The rearrangement joins TRBV5-8 to TRBJ2-1; D uncertain. The V gene's germline CDR1 is SGHTS and CDR2 YDEGEE. Between the trimmed V and J ends, which lost 4 bases and 10 bases, there was a span of 21 bases. The CDR3 is 15 amino acids. CDR3 protein: CASSAPSGSPYEQFF. CDR3 DNA sequence: TGTGCCAGCAGCGCGCCTAGTGGATCCCCGTACGAGCAGTTCTTC.

V is TRBV28 and J is TRBJ2-1; TRBD2 matches at 9 bases. V shed 0 bases, J shed 4 bases, and the junction held 1 base outside the gene matches. Germline V gives CDR1 MDHEN, CDR2 SYDVKM. There are 15 residues in the CDR3. This chain's CDR3 is CASSLWAGGYNEQFF. CDR3 sequence (DNA): TGTGCCAGCAGTTTATGGGCGGGGGGGTACAATGAGCAGTTCTTC.

The rearrangement joins TRBV11-2 to TRBJ2-5; 16 nucleotides agree with TRBD2. Per germline, CDR1 SGHAT and CDR2 FQNNGV. V was pared by 5 bases and J by 1 base, with 7 bases of the junction left unmatched. CDR3 size: 18 residues. CDR3 sequence reads: CASSPGTSGRVAQETQYF. CDR3 sequence (DNA): TGTGCCAGCAGCCCCGGGACTAGCGGGAGGGTGGCCCAAGAGACCCAGTACTTC.

This chain joins TRBV9 and TRBJ2-1; maybe TRBD2 (5 bases). V was trimmed by 0 bases and J by 5 bases, leaving 6 bases between them. The germline gives CDR1 SGDLS, CDR2 YYNGEE. The CDR3 is 13 amino acids. The CDR3 region has the DNA TGTGCCAGCAGCGTAGGGAGGCACAATGAGCAGTTCTTC. It codes for CASSVGRHNEQFF.